Detailed here is one TCR beta chain. Repertoires were generated with immunoSEQ multiplex PCR, while TCRdb's copy carries only in-frame clones and drops some. The profile shows about 25,000 clones, 80% of them singletons. The V and J ends lost 4 bases and 8 bases respectively, with 13 bases between them. This CDR3 region has 13 residues. CDR1 LGHNA and CDR2 YSLEER come from the germline V gene. Time point meaning: cycle 4 day 1 (C4D1), after about 6 weeks of nivolumab. Every patient had relapsed following autologous stem cell transplantation, and cohorts differed in brentuximab vedotin exposure. Purification of CD4+ T cells from thawed PBMCs was achieved by magnetic negative selection. The data were taken from a study of PD-1 blockade in classical Hodgkin lymphoma.

This sequence was found in a human donor with classical Hodgkin lymphoma. This sequence joins TRBV4-3 and TRBJ2-3; D is perhaps TRBD1 (6 bases). Specimen: CD4+ T cells from blood, collected before the fourth cycle of nivolumab. CDR3 loop: CASSPRQVGTQYF. The DNA of the CDR3 is TGCGCCAGCAGCCCCAGACAGGTCGGTACGCAGTATTTT.